A single T cell receptor beta chain is shown here with its context. How the authors handled the data: Researchers report that nucleated cell counts were estimated from reference gene primer amplification. Assay used: immunoSEQ multiplex PCR; TCRdb lists only in-frame clones, some missing. V and J calls and clone size are those listed in that table; D and trimming were worked out from the DNA. This repertoire shows around 130,000 clones, around 82% found once; its top ten account for about 1.3%. This sample stems from a study of blood T cell repertoires in COVID-19. Study background: Sites across the United States, Italy and Spain contributed samples from acute and convalescent COVID-19. Sample material is recorded as cDNA or gDNA derived from T cells, B-cell-depleted T cells, or PBMCs.

CDR1 and CDR2 (germline): SGHTA, FQGTGA. With V trimmed by 2 bases and J by 8 bases, 7 bases remained unmatched. The CDR3 spans 15 residues. The sequencing input was peripheral blood. The source is a man aged 55 to 70 with acute or convalescent COVID-19. The chain joins TRBV7-3 to TRBJ2-1; 9 bases are shared with TRBD2. The CDR3 is CASSLGREGLYEQFF. The CDR3 DNA sequence: TGTGCCAGCAGCTTAGGGCGGGAGGGCCTGTATGAGCAGTTCTTC.